Below, 26 T cell receptor beta chains from the same sample are listed, as sequenced in a study of glioma-infiltrating T cells after dendritic cell vaccination. TCRdb's copy holds only in-frame clones and misses some; the assay was immunoSEQ multiplex PCR. The sample includes around 72,000 clones, roughly 79% of them seen just once. Sequences were derived from blood, sampled before dendritic cell vaccination. The receptors derive from a human donor with glioblastoma.

CDR3 sequence reads: CASSLDGTGNTEAFF. CDR3 DNA sequence: TGTGCCAGCAGCTTAGACGGGACAGGGAACACTGAAGCTTTCTTT. J is TRBJ1-1 and V is TRBV7-6; 8 positions match TRBD1. Germline V lookup: CDR1 SGHVS, CDR2 FNYEAQ. J gave up 1 base and V 1 base, and 2 bases lay outside the gene matches. The CDR3 extends over 15 amino acids.

This clone appeared once. This chain joins TRBV4-2 and TRBJ2-7, with TRBD1 matching 9 bases. CDR1 and CDR2 from the germline V gene are LGHNA and YNFKEQ. The CDR3 is 15 amino acids. V was pared by 4 bases and J by 2 bases, with 6 bases of the junction left unmatched. In DNA form, the CDR3 reads TGTGCCAGCAGCCCCAACAGGGGGCGAACCTACGAGCAGTACTTC. This sequence encodes CASSPNRGRTYEQYF.

This chain connects TRBV25-1 to TRBJ1-2, with a possible D match to TRBD1 (6 bases). This CDR3 is 16 amino acids long. Germline lookup yields CDR1 MGHDK and CDR2 SYGVNS. The V end was cut by 3 bases, the J end by 5 bases, with 19 bases between. CDR3 residues: CASSEGGAANYYGYTF. The DNA of the CDR3 is TGTGCCAGCAGTGAGGGGGGGGCTGCTAACTATTATGGCTACACCTTC.

The chain couples TRBV5-6 to TRBJ1-2; 8 nucleotides line up with TRBD1. The junction had 13 bases not matched to a gene; V was cut back by 5 bases and J by 4 bases. Germline V gene lookup returns CDR1 SGHDT and CDR2 YYEEEE. This CDR3 has 16 amino acids. CDR3 protein: CASSRPLRGRPYGYTF. The CDR3 nucleotides read TGTGCCAGCAGTCGACCCCTCAGGGGGCGCCCCTATGGCTACACCTTC.

The V and J genes are TRBV10-3 and TRBJ2-1, with 10 bases lining up with TRBD2. Germline CDR1 reads ENHRY; CDR2 reads SYGVKD. This CDR3 region has 15 residues. The V segment lost 2 bases and the J segment 7 bases; nucleotides outside the gene matches: 5. The CDR3 coding sequence is TGTGCCATCAGTGAGAGCGGGGGGGTTGGTAATGAGCAGTTCTTC. The encoded protein is CAISESGGVGNEQFF.

CDR3 in amino acids: CASSPHRTSGGAWSNIQYF. CDR3 in DNA: TGTGCCAGCAGTCCCCATCGGACTAGCGGGGGGGCCTGGTCGAACATTCAGTACTTC. The V and J genes are TRBV27 and TRBJ2-4; 15 nucleotides align to TRBD2. Germline-derived CDR1 and CDR2 are MNHEY and SMNVEV (reference sequence). V lost 5 bases, J lost 7 bases, and 15 bases stayed unmatched. This CDR3 has 19 residues.

This chain uses TRBV2 with TRBJ2-3; tentatively, D is TRBD1 (7 bases). V was pared by 6 bases and J by 4 bases, with 20 bases between. The germline V gene encodes CDR1 SNHLY and CDR2 FYNNEI. The CDR3 length is 16 residues. CDR3 nucleotides: TGTGCCAGCAGCGTTGACGCAGGGGGAGGCCCAGATACGCAGTATTTT. This gives the protein CASSVDAGGGPDTQYF.

The count of this clone is one. V gene TRBV7-2 combines with J gene TRBJ2-1; TRBD2 aligns across 11 bases. The CDR3 covers 15 residues. With V trimmed by 3 bases and J by 8 bases, 6 bases remained unmatched. Germline V gene data show CDR1 as SGHTA and CDR2 as FQGNSA. The CDR3 spells CASSFLLAGGDEQFF. CDR3 DNA: TGTGCCAGCAGCTTCCTCCTAGCGGGGGGTGATGAGCAGTTCTTC.

J is TRBJ1-1 and V is TRBV7-9, with D unresolved. The CDR3 is made up of 14 amino acids. Trimming cost V 2 bases and J 11 bases, with 18 bases left between them. Germline CDR1 is SEHNR and CDR2 is FQNEAQ (reference sequence). The CDR3 DNA sequence: TGTGCCAGCAGCTTAACTATCCTCCTCTCCCCGGCTTTCTTT. Translated, it gives CASSLTILLSPAFF.

By share of the sample, this clone is medium-sized. The J gene is TRBJ1-6, the V gene TRBV27; D not resolved. The CDR3 is 16 residues long. The germline CDR1 and CDR2 sequences are MNHEY and SMNVEV (reference sequence). V lost 6 bases, J lost 6 bases, and 18 bases lay in between. CDR3 sequence: CASSQMVDGFNSPLHF. As DNA, the CDR3 is TGTGCCAGCAGCCAAATGGTTGACGGGTTTAATTCACCCCTCCACTTT.

The rearrangement joins TRBV10-3 to TRBJ2-2; TRBD1 aligns across 9 bases. Trimming took 10 bases from V and 5 from J; bases not matched to a gene: 14. There are 16 residues in the CDR3. CDR1 and CDR2 (germline): ENHRY, SYGVKD. DNA of the CDR3: TGTGCCACCAATAAAAACCCGGGACAGGGTACCGGGGAGCTGTTTTTT. It is translated as CATNKNPGQGTGELFF.

The chain is built from TRBV4-3 and TRBJ1-4; D ambiguous. The CDR3 is made up of 15 amino acids. Germline lookup yields CDR1 LGHNA and CDR2 YSLEER. The V and J ends lost 0 bases and 7 bases respectively, with 12 bases between them. CDR3 sequence: CASSQDWRLGEKLFF. For the CDR3, the DNA is TGCGCCAGCAGCCAAGATTGGCGGCTTGGTGAAAAACTGTTTTTT.

V usage is TRBV9 and J usage is TRBJ2-5; 8 positions agree with TRBD2. V was clipped by 4 bases and J by 3 bases; unmatched bases: 8. The CDR3 length is 15 residues. CDR1 and CDR2 (germline): SGDLS, YYNGEE. The CDR3 protein is CASSPLTSGEETQYF. CDR3 nucleotides: TGTGCCAGCAGCCCCCTAACTAGCGGCGAAGAGACCCAGTACTTC.

The chain uses TRBV5-6 and TRBJ2-5, with 7 bases matching TRBD2. The DNA end is more similar to TRBJ2-7, so the J call may be wrong. The CDR3 runs 14 residues. Germline CDR1 reads SGHDT; CDR2 reads YYEEEE. The CDR3 region has the DNA TGTGCCAGCAGCTTGGTAGCGGGTACCTACGAGCAGTACTTC. This encodes CASSLVAGTYEQYF.

This chain uses TRBV6-1 with TRBJ1-5; D is perhaps TRBD1 (5 bases). V was clipped by 2 bases and J by 0 bases, with 11 bases between them. This CDR3 contains 16 residues. Germline V gene lookup returns CDR1 MNHNS and CDR2 SASEGT. The CDR3 region has the DNA TGTGCCAGCAGTGAAAGGGGCACATATAGCAATCAGCCCCAGCATTTT. Protein: CASSERGTYSNQPQHF.

V is TRBV15 and J is TRBJ2-1; 9 bases align to TRBD2. Germline V CDR1 and CDR2: LNHNV, YYDKDF (reference sequence). J was trimmed by 8 bases and V by 0 bases; bases with no gene match: 14. The CDR3 spans 18 residues. The CDR3 loop is CATSRDLPRGGAIDEQFF. The CDR3 DNA reads TGTGCCACCAGCAGAGATCTTCCTCGCGGGGGGGCGATCGATGAGCAGTTCTTC. The whole variable domain, filled in from reference TRBV15 and TRBJ2-1, reads DAMVIQNPRYQVTQFGKPVTLSCSQTLNHNVMYWYQQKSSQAPKLLFHYYDKDFNNEADTPDNFQSRRPNTSFCFLDIRSPGLGDTAMYLCATSRDLPRGGAIDEQFFGPGTRLTVL.

The chain links TRBV4-3 to TRBJ2-4, with TRBD1 matching 10 bases. The CDR3 is 17 amino acids. Germline V gives CDR1 LGHNA, CDR2 YSLEER. With V trimmed by 0 bases and J by 5 bases, 7 bases remained unmatched. CDR3 protein: CASSQEVPGTGENIQYF. CDR3 DNA: TGCGCCAGCAGCCAAGAAGTACCCGGGACAGGGGAAAACATTCAGTACTTC.

This chain connects TRBV7-6 to TRBJ2-7; D not certain. Germline V gene lookup returns CDR1 SGHVS and CDR2 FNYEAQ. CDR3 size: 13 residues. Trimming cost V 1 base and J 6 bases, with 10 bases left between them. CDR3 DNA sequence: TGTGCCAGCAGCTTAGTTTTTACGGGCGAGCAGTACTTC. Its translation: CASSLVFTGEQYF.

This sequence joins TRBV6-6 and TRBJ1-5; maybe TRBD1 (6 bases). Trimming removed 5 bases at V and 2 bases at J, with 13 bases between. This CDR3 region has 15 residues. Germline V gene sequence: CDR1 MNHNY, CDR2 SVGAGI (reference sequence). The CDR3 here is CASSPQDRGNQPQHF. CDR3 nucleotides: TGTGCCAGCAGTCCCCAGGACAGAGGCAATCAGCCCCAGCATTTT.

The gene calls are TRBV7-9 and TRBJ1-2; 11 bases fit TRBD1. Unmatched junction bases numbered 10, after V lost 7 bases and J lost 6 bases. Germline V lookup: CDR1 SEHNR, CDR2 FQNEAQ (reference sequence). The CDR3 is made up of 15 amino acids. Here the CDR3 reads CASTSWGQGGHGYTF. CDR3 nucleotide sequence: TGTGCCAGCACCTCCTGGGGACAGGGGGGACATGGCTACACCTTC.

This chain joins TRBV5-4 and TRBJ2-1, with TRBD2 matching 12 bases. The CDR3 is made up of 16 amino acids. With 4 bases clipped from V and 3 bases from J, the junction kept 5 bases outside the gene matches. CDR1 and CDR2 (germline): SGHNT, YYREEE (reference sequence). This CDR3 is CASSPELAGGYNEQFF. CDR3 bases: TGTGCCAGCAGCCCGGAACTAGCGGGGGGCTACAATGAGCAGTTCTTC.

The gene calls are TRBV19 and TRBJ1-5; D might be TRBD1 (6 bases). The germline CDR1 and CDR2 sequences are LNHDA and SQIVND (reference sequence). The CDR3 loop spans 16 amino acids. Trimming took off 9 bases at V and 3 bases at J, with 21 bases between the two ends. CDR3 region: CASTSGAGEFNQPQHF. CDR3 nucleotides: TGTGCCAGCACCTCCGGGGCAGGGGAATTCAATCAGCCCCAGCATTTT.

The DNA of the CDR3 is TGTGCCAGCAGCTCAAGGACAGGACTCTTTAACACCGGGGAGCTGTTTTTT. It specifies CASSSRTGLFNTGELFF. V is TRBV7-2 and J is TRBJ2-2; 7 nucleotides agree with TRBD1. Germline assignment: CDR1 SGHTA and CDR2 FQGNSA. This CDR3 region has 17 residues. V shed 4 bases and J 2 bases; nucleotides not matched to a gene: 10.

V is TRBV7-3 and J is TRBJ2-7, with D possibly being TRBD1 (5 bases). V lost 3 bases to trimming and J lost 2 bases, with 14 bases between them. The CDR3 loop spans 15 amino acids. Germline V lookup: CDR1 SGHTA, CDR2 FQGTGA. The CDR3 spells CASSFGQGPTYEQYF. The CDR3 region has the DNA TGTGCCAGCAGCTTTGGTCAGGGTCCCACCTACGAGCAGTACTTC.

This chain joins TRBV2 and TRBJ1-2, with D maybe TRBD1 (5 bases). The CDR3 is 15 amino acids. The V end lost 2 bases, the J end lost 4 bases, and 14 bases lay between the germline ends. Germline CDR1 is SNHLY and CDR2 is FYNNEI. The CDR3 sequence is CASSEIQGIGYGYTF. The CDR3 DNA follows: TGTGCCAGCAGTGAAATTCAGGGAATAGGCTATGGCTACACCTTC.

The chain combines TRBV7-6 with TRBJ2-6, with D uncertain. The ends were cut back, 3 bases at V and 1 base at J, with 10 bases in the middle. This CDR3 is 16 amino acids long. Germline V gene sequence: CDR1 SGHVS, CDR2 FNYEAQ. CDR3 sequence: CASSFLRGSGANVLTF. The CDR3 bases are TGTGCCAGCAGCTTCCTCCGCGGATCTGGGGCCAACGTCCTGACTTTC.